One and the same sample provided the 16 T cell receptor beta chains below, sequenced in a study of cytomegalovirus exposure and HLA in healthy donors (dated by TCRdb to the late 2010s). Library preparation used the immunoSEQ multiplex PCR assay. For the multiplex PCR, a mixture combining 60 forward primers for TCR Vbeta segments and 13 reverse primers for TCR Jbeta segments was used. What TCRdb holds here is the immuneACCESS table cut down to in-frame rearrangements. Part of the clones is not present; checked against another copy, under half of the missing clones reflect an unresolved V gene, and the others are unexplained. The sample has some 87,000 clones on record, approximately 60% of them singletons. Around 5.5% of the sample rests with the top ten. The sample was PBMCs. The receptors stem from a woman in her 30s in good health and CMV-seropositive.

The chain links TRBV18 to TRBJ1-6; the match to TRBD1 covers 8 bases. This CDR3 spans 14 amino acids. The germline V gene encodes CDR1 KGHSH and CDR2 LQKENI. Trimming at V came to 6 bases and at J to 7 bases, leaving 5 bases not matched to a gene. DNA for the CDR3: TGTGCCAGCTCCCGGGACAGGCAGAATTCACCCCTCCACTTT. This sequence encodes CASSRDRQNSPLHF.

This clone has just a few counts. The chain couples TRBV19 to TRBJ1-5; D is ambiguous. CDR1 is LNHDA and CDR2 is SQIVND in the germline V gene (reference sequence). Between the trimmed V and J ends, which lost 3 bases and 11 bases, there was a span of 11 bases. This CDR3 is built from 12 residues. CDR3 protein: CASSIPPEAQHF. The CDR3 DNA reads as TGTGCCAGTAGTATCCCCCCGGAGGCCCAGCATTTT. Combining the CDR3 with reference TRBV19 and TRBJ1-5 gives the whole variable domain DGGITQSPKYLFRKEGQNVTLSCEQNLNHDAMYWYRQDPGQGLRLIYYSQIVNDFQKGDIAEGYSVSREKKESFPLTVTSAQKNPTAFYLCASSIPPEAQHFGDGTRLSIL.

The rearrangement links TRBV10-3 to TRBJ2-2; tentative D call: TRBD1 (6 bases). Per germline, CDR1 ENHRY and CDR2 SYGVKD. The CDR3 extends over 14 amino acids. V shed 6 bases and J shed 4 bases, with 12 bases lying between them. The CDR3 sequence is CAISDRITTGELFF. As DNA, the CDR3 is TGTGCCATCAGCGACAGGATAACCACCGGGGAGCTGTTTTTT.

The chain has TRBV19 and TRBJ1-1, with no clear D. CDR1 LNHDA and CDR2 SQIVND come from the germline V gene (reference sequence). V was shortened by 3 bases and J by 0 bases, with 11 bases between the two germline ends. The CDR3 is 15 amino acids. The CDR3 region is CASSIRSAMNTEAFF. DNA of the CDR3: TGTGCCAGTAGTATCAGGTCAGCCATGAACACTGAAGCTTTCTTT. The whole variable domain, remainder taken from reference TRBV19 and TRBJ1-1, is DGGITQSPKYLFRKEGQNVTLSCEQNLNHDAMYWYRQDPGQGLRLIYYSQIVNDFQKGDIAEGYSVSREKKESFPLTVTSAQKNPTAFYLCASSIRSAMNTEAFFGQGTRLTVV.

This chain uses TRBV6-6 with TRBJ2-7; 7 bases map to TRBD2. Trimming took 8 bases from V and 3 from J; bases not matched to a gene: 10. Per germline, CDR1 MNHNY and CDR2 SVGAGI (reference sequence). This CDR3 spans 14 amino acids. CDR3 residues: CASGTSEGLYEQYF. CDR3 DNA sequence: TGTGCCAGCGGTACTAGCGAGGGACTCTACGAGCAGTACTTC.

The CDR3 sequence: CASSFGNTIYF. The CDR3, as DNA: TGTGCCAGCAGCTTCGGGAACACCATATATTTT. The chain joins TRBV7-6 to TRBJ1-3; D unresolved. V dropped 3 bases and J dropped 7 bases, with 4 bases sitting between them. Germline V gives CDR1 SGHVS, CDR2 FNYEAQ. This CDR3 region has 11 residues.

The sample holds a few counts of this clone. V is TRBV19 and J is TRBJ1-6; 8 bases line up with TRBD1. Germline V gene data show CDR1 as LNHDA and CDR2 as SQIVND (reference sequence). This CDR3 has 14 residues. Losses at the gene ends were 4 bases for V and 6 bases for J; bases not matched to a gene: 2. CDR3 coding DNA: TGTGCCAGTAGTACGGGACAGGTTAATTCACCCCTCCACTTT. Its protein product is CASSTGQVNSPLHF.

The chain couples TRBV5-1 to TRBJ2-3, with a weak D call TRBD1 (5 bases). V shed 0 bases and J shed 2 bases, with 7 bases lying between them. Germline CDR1 reads SGHRS; CDR2 reads YFSETQ. CDR3 length: 14 amino acids. CDR3 sequence (DNA): TGCGCCAGCAGCTTGGGACAGCCCACAGATACGCAGTATTTT. It is translated as CASSLGQPTDTQYF.

This clone was detected only a few times. This chain joins TRBV18 and TRBJ2-1; the D gene is possibly TRBD2 (6 bases). Germline V gives CDR1 KGHSH, CDR2 LQKENI. This CDR3 has 13 residues. V lost 3 bases to trimming and J lost 6 bases, with 9 bases between them. CDR3 nucleotides: TGTGCCAGCTCACCCCTGGAGGGCAATGAGCAGTTCTTC. This sequence encodes CASSPLEGNEQFF. Using reference TRBV18 and TRBJ2-1 for the parts outside the CDR3, the full variable domain is NAGVMQNPRHLVRRRGQEARLRCSPMKGHSHVYWYRQLPEEGLKFMVYLQKENIIDESGMPKERFSAEFPKEGPSILRIQQVVRGDSAAYFCASSPLEGNEQFFGPGTRLTVL.

This clone was counted between two and nine times. J is TRBJ1-1 and V is TRBV5-1; D unclear. The CDR3 runs to 14 residues. The V end lost 2 bases, the J end lost 8 bases, and 16 bases lay between the germline ends. CDR1 and CDR2 from the germline V gene are SGHRS and YFSETQ. CDR3 in DNA: TGCGCCAGCAGCTTCAAGGGAGCCGATTCAGAAGCTTTCTTT. It is translated as CASSFKGADSEAFF.

This clone has just a few counts. The gene calls are TRBV29-1 and TRBJ1-3; no definite D call. CDR1 and CDR2 (germline): SQVTM, ANQGSEA. The germline V and J ends were trimmed by 2 bases and 0 bases, with 2 bases remaining between them. This CDR3 region has 12 residues. DNA of the CDR3: TGCAGCGTTGAACACTCTGGAAACACCATATATTTT. This translates into CSVEHSGNTIYF.

There are a few counts of this clone. The chain employs TRBV5-3 and TRBJ1-5; 7 bases match TRBD1. Being an ORF, TRBV5-3 has a function that is uncertain. V was clipped by 4 bases and J by 4 bases; unmatched bases: 5. This CDR3 has 14 amino acids. The CDR3 is CARSKGTANQPQHF. The CDR3 DNA is TGTGCCAGAAGCAAGGGGACAGCGAATCAGCCCCAGCATTTT.

The rearrangement links TRBV30 to TRBJ1-5; no clear D. Germline V CDR1 and CDR2: GTSNPN, SVGIG (reference sequence). The ends were cut back, 1 base at V and 2 bases at J, with 6 bases in the middle. The CDR3 loop spans 13 amino acids. The CDR3 sequence is CAWSGQGNQPQHF. Here the CDR3 DNA reads TGTGCCTGGAGTGGGCAGGGCAATCAGCCCCAGCATTTT.

The V call is TRBV9, the J call TRBJ2-7, with 9 bases matching TRBD1. The J segment lost 7 bases and the V segment lost 2 bases, leaving 4 bases of the junction unmatched. Germline V gene sequence: CDR1 SGDLS, CDR2 YYNGEE. This CDR3 spans 13 amino acids. The CDR3 DNA follows: TGTGCCAGCAGCGTTACAGGGGGCGGGGAGCAGTACTTC. Translating it yields CASSVTGGGEQYF. The complete variable domain, with remaining parts taken from reference TRBV9 and TRBJ2-7, reads DSGVTQTPKHLITATGQRVTLRCSPRSGDLSVYWYQQSLDQGLQFLIQYYNGEERAKGNILERFSAQQFPDLHSELNLSSLELGDSALYFCASSVTGGGEQYFGPGTRLTVT.

This chain connects TRBV5-4 to TRBJ2-7; TRBD2 might be the D (6 bases). The CDR3 spans 15 residues. Per germline, CDR1 SGHNT and CDR2 YYREEE (reference sequence). The V and J ends lost 3 bases and 4 bases respectively, with 17 bases between them. CDR3 protein: CASSSRSGGPYEQYF. The CDR3 DNA reads as TGTGCCAGCAGCTCCCGATCCGGAGGGCCTTACGAGCAGTACTTC.

The chain uses TRBV19 and TRBJ2-1; 7 bases are shared with TRBD2. The J segment lost 2 bases and the V segment lost 10 bases, leaving 8 bases of the junction unmatched. Per germline, CDR1 LNHDA and CDR2 SQIVND (reference sequence). This CDR3 comprises 14 residues. In DNA, the CDR3 is TGTGCCACCTCGTGGCTAGCGGCCTACAATGAGCAGTTCTTC. This encodes CATSWLAAYNEQFF.